The 30 T cell receptor beta chains given below trace back to one sample, sequenced in a study of cytomegalovirus exposure and HLA in healthy donors (dated by TCRdb to about 2017). The library was built by means of the immunoSEQ multiplex PCR assay. For the multiplex PCR, a mixture combining 60 forward primers for TCR Vbeta segments and 13 reverse primers for TCR Jbeta segments was used. TCRdb took over this immuneACCESS table, retaining in-frame rearrangements with V and J assigned. Such tables are incomplete; in checked studies, under half of the missing clones stem from an unresolved V gene, and the remainder is unexplained. For this sample the table gives roughly 110,000 clones, of which over 75% were detected only once. Under 5% of the sample goes to the ten largest clones. Material for sequencing was PBMCs. These receptors all come from a male donor in good health and CMV-seronegative.

The chain carries TRBV30 and TRBJ2-1; tentatively, D is TRBD2 (5 bases). V lost 3 bases and J 2 bases, leaving 8 bases between the germline ends. This CDR3 spans 13 amino acids. CDR1 GTSNPN and CDR2 SVGIG come from the germline V gene (reference sequence). CDR3 protein: CAWSLLAYNEQFF. DNA for the CDR3: TGTGCCTGGAGCTTACTAGCCTACAATGAGCAGTTCTTC. Looking up the rest from reference TRBV30 and TRBJ2-1 gives the full variable domain: SQTIHQWPATLVQPVGSPLSLECTVEGTSNPNLYWYRQAAGRGLQLLFYSVGIGQISSEVPQNLSASRPQDRQFILSSKKLLLSDSGFYLCAWSLLAYNEQFFGPGTRLTVL.

The V call is TRBV14, the J call TRBJ1-2, with D maybe TRBD1 (5 bases). CDR1 is SGHDN and CDR2 is FVKESK in the germline V gene. V was shortened by 0 bases and J by 4 bases, with 15 bases between the two germline ends. The length of the CDR3 is 16 residues. The CDR3 nucleotides read TGTGCCAGCAGCCAAGAACCGTGGGGCAGCCGCTATGGCTACACCTTC. This sequence encodes CASSQEPWGSRYGYTF.

The chain is built from TRBV5-1 and TRBJ2-5, with D possibly being TRBD2 (5 bases). V lost 0 bases to trimming and J lost 5 bases, with 20 bases between them. Germline CDR1 SGHRS, CDR2 YFSETQ. The CDR3 loop spans 17 amino acids. CDR3 protein: CASSLGNIGPSKETQYF. CDR3 DNA: TGCGCCAGCAGCTTGGGAAACATAGGGCCTAGCAAGGAGACCCAGTACTTC.

The J gene is TRBJ2-1, the V gene TRBV7-9, with TRBD2 matching 8 bases. V dropped 5 bases and J dropped 0; count of bases not matched to a gene: 3. This CDR3 spans 15 amino acids. CDR1 and CDR2 from the germline V gene are SEHNR and FQNEAQ (reference sequence). The CDR3 DNA sequence: TGTGCCAGCAGCCAACTAGCGGACTCCTACAATGAGCAGTTCTTC. Its translation is CASSQLADSYNEQFF.

The chain has TRBV28 and TRBJ1-5, with 10 positions matching TRBD1. Germline values: CDR1 MDHEN, CDR2 SYDVKM. V was clipped by 10 bases and J by 4 bases; unmatched bases: 7. The CDR3 is 14 residues long. The CDR3 coding sequence is TGTGCCACCGCGGACAGGGGGTTTAATCAGCCCCAGCATTTT. As protein: CATADRGFNQPQHF.

The chain links TRBV7-9 to TRBJ1-5, with 11 bases lining up with TRBD1. With 6 bases clipped from V and 4 bases from J, the junction kept 5 bases outside the gene matches. Germline CDR1 and CDR2: SEHNR and FQNEAQ (reference sequence). CDR3 size: 15 residues. This CDR3 is CASSFGQGANQPQHF. The DNA of the CDR3 is TGTGCCAGCAGTTTTGGACAGGGGGCAAATCAGCCCCAGCATTTT. Full variable domain (missing parts from reference TRBV7-9 and TRBJ1-5): DTGVSQNPRHKITKRGQNVTFRCDPISEHNRLYWYRQTLGQGPEFLTYFQNEAQLEKSRLLSDRFSAERPKGSFSTLEIQRTEQGDSAMYLCASSFGQGANQPQHFGDGTRLSIL.

This chain connects TRBV5-6 to TRBJ1-5; tentatively, D is TRBD1 (6 bases). CDR1 SGHDT and CDR2 YYEEEE come from the germline V gene. V was clipped by 4 bases and J by 6 bases, with 20 bases between them. This CDR3 region has 16 residues. CDR3 residues: CASSRRTERGSQPQHF. In nucleotides, the CDR3 is TGTGCCAGCAGCCGTAGGACAGAGAGGGGGAGTCAGCCCCAGCATTTT. The full variable domain, rest sourced from reference TRBV5-6 and TRBJ1-5, is DAGVTQSPTHLIKTRGQQVTLRCSPKSGHDTVSWYQQALGQGPQFIFQYYEEEERQRGNFPDRFSGHQFPNYSSELNVNALLLGDSALYLCASSRRTERGSQPQHFGDGTRLSIL.

The chain joins TRBV5-6 to TRBJ2-7; 9 bases map to TRBD1. V shed 4 bases, J shed 6 bases, and the junction held 8 bases outside the gene matches. Germline CDR1 and CDR2: SGHDT and YYEEEE. The CDR3 consists of 14 residues. In DNA form, the CDR3 reads TGTGCCAGCAGCAGAATAGGGACAGGGTTCGAGCAGTACTTC. Its translation is CASSRIGTGFEQYF. The variable domain in full, with the rest retrieved from reference TRBV5-6 and TRBJ2-7, is DAGVTQSPTHLIKTRGQQVTLRCSPKSGHDTVSWYQQALGQGPQFIFQYYEEEERQRGNFPDRFSGHQFPNYSSELNVNALLLGDSALYLCASSRIGTGFEQYFGPGTRLTVT.

V is TRBV6-1 and J is TRBJ1-2; D perhaps matches TRBD1 (5 bases). The V end lost 4 bases, the J end lost 4 bases, and 10 bases lay between the germline ends. CDR1 and CDR2 (germline): MNHNS, SASEGT. CDR3 length: 13 residues. CDR3 residues: CASSATGSYGYTF. The CDR3 nucleotides are TGTGCCAGCAGTGCCACAGGTAGCTATGGCTACACCTTC.

CDR3 protein: CASLEQGRNTEAFF. Here the CDR3 DNA reads TGTGCCAGCCTGGAACAGGGGAGAAACACTGAAGCTTTCTTT. J is TRBJ1-1 and V is TRBV6-1; 7 positions match TRBD1. Germline CDR1 MNHNS, CDR2 SASEGT. After removal of 8 bases from V and 2 bases from J, the junction contained 8 bases not matched to a gene. The CDR3 has 14 residues.

This clone appeared once. V usage is TRBV10-3 and J usage is TRBJ1-2; TRBD1 aligns across 10 bases. CDR3 length equals 14 residues. Germline CDR1 ENHRY, CDR2 SYGVKD. J was trimmed by 5 bases and V by 3 bases; bases with no gene match: 3. The CDR3 protein is CAISDGTGDYGYTF. CDR3 bases: TGTGCCATCAGTGATGGGACAGGGGATTATGGCTACACCTTC.

The chain joins TRBV28 to TRBJ2-2; TRBD2 aligns across 9 bases. The CDR3 consists of 15 residues. Germline V CDR1 and CDR2: MDHEN, SYDVKM. V trimming: 2 bases; J trimming: 6 bases; junction bases outside the gene matches: 4. The CDR3 coding sequence is TGTGCCAGCAGTTTAGCGGGAGGGCCGTCCGGGGAGCTGTTTTTT. Translating gives CASSLAGGPSGELFF.

The chain is built from TRBV27 and TRBJ2-5, with D tentatively TRBD1 (5 bases). The CDR3 has 12 amino acids. The ends were cut back, 4 bases at V and 2 bases at J, with 5 bases in the middle. Germline assignment: CDR1 MNHEY and CDR2 SMNVEV (reference sequence). In nucleotides, the CDR3 is TGTGCCAGCAGTTACAGGCAAGAGACCCAGTACTTC. Amino acid sequence: CASSYRQETQYF.

The chain uses TRBV7-2 and TRBJ1-1; D possibly corresponds to TRBD1 (5 bases). Germline V gene data show CDR1 as SGHTA and CDR2 as FQGNSA. V dropped 5 bases and J dropped 1 base, with 8 bases sitting between them. The CDR3 spans 13 residues. The CDR3 region is CASSRGQNTEAFF. In DNA, the CDR3 is TGTGCCAGCAGCCGAGGACAGAACACTGAAGCTTTCTTT.

The chain recombines TRBV7-3 with TRBJ2-3; 10 positions match TRBD2. Trimming at V came to 4 bases and at J to 13 bases, leaving 5 bases not matched to a gene. Germline V gene lookup returns CDR1 SGHTA and CDR2 FQGTGA. The CDR3 extends over 12 amino acids. In nucleotides, the CDR3 is TGTGCCAGCAGCTCAGCGGGAGGGGCGAAGTATTTT. It encodes CASSSAGGAKYF.

This chain connects TRBV4-1 to TRBJ1-4; no clear D. CDR1 and CDR2 (germline): MGHRA, YSYEKL. Deletions cut 4 bases from V and 3 bases from J, with 15 bases between. The CDR3 loop spans 16 amino acids. The CDR3 sequence is CASSRPTPRANEKLFF. The CDR3 coding sequence is TGCGCCAGCAGCCGCCCGACCCCTCGGGCTAATGAAAAACTGTTTTTT.

The rearrangement joins TRBV7-9 to TRBJ2-1; D is unclear. Germline CDR1 is SEHNR and CDR2 is FQNEAQ (reference sequence). V lost 11 bases to trimming and J lost 5 bases, with 13 bases between them. The CDR3 sequence is 12 residues long. The CDR3 loop reads CALQRSDNEQFF. The DNA for the CDR3 is TGTGCCCTCCAGAGGTCCGACAATGAGCAGTTCTTC.

This clone appeared a few times. The chain uses TRBV7-2 and TRBJ2-7, with D tentatively TRBD2 (5 bases). V lost 3 bases, J lost 2 bases, and 8 bases lay in between. The CDR3 extends over 13 amino acids. Germline values: CDR1 SGHTA, CDR2 FQGNSA. The chain's CDR3 is CASSFGGPYEQYF. The CDR3 DNA follows: TGTGCCAGCAGCTTTGGCGGGCCCTACGAGCAGTACTTC.

V and J are TRBV10-1 and TRBJ1-2, with unresolved D. Germline CDR1 and CDR2: WNHNN and SYGVQD (reference sequence). Trimming left V 3 bases short and J 8 bases short, with 13 bases between. The CDR3 consists of 13 residues. The DNA for the CDR3 is TGCGCCAGCAGTGACGAGTCCCTGAGAGGCTACACCTTC. As protein: CASSDESLRGYTF.

V is TRBV28 and J is TRBJ1-1; D is uncertain. The V end was cut by 5 bases, the J end by 6 bases, with 13 bases between. CDR1 and CDR2 (germline): MDHEN, SYDVKM. The CDR3 sequence is 13 residues long. In DNA form, the CDR3 reads TGTGCCAGCAGTCCCCCCCACGCGGCTGAAGCTTTCTTT. This encodes CASSPPHAAEAFF.

The chain joins TRBV5-1 to TRBJ2-1; D is undetermined. The CDR3 runs to 15 residues. The V gene lost 0 bases and the J gene lost 0 bases, with 7 bases spanning the gap. In germline, CDR1 is SGHRS, CDR2 YFSETQ. CDR3 residues: CASSLAESSYNEQFF. In nucleotides, the CDR3 is TGCGCCAGCAGCTTGGCCGAGAGCTCCTACAATGAGCAGTTCTTC.

The V gene is TRBV7-6, the J gene TRBJ1-5; D is undetermined. There are 13 residues in the CDR3. The germline V gene encodes CDR1 SGHVS and CDR2 FNYEAQ. V shed 2 bases and J shed 6 bases, with 8 bases lying between them. The CDR3 reads CASSLRGFQPQHF. The CDR3 bases are TGTGCCAGCAGCTTACGGGGTTTTCAGCCCCAGCATTTT. Full variable domain (missing parts from reference TRBV7-6 and TRBJ1-5): GAGVSQSPRYKVTKRGQDVALRCDPISGHVSLYWYRQALGQGPEFLTYFNYEAQQDKSGLPNDRFSAERPEGSISTLTIQRTEQRDSAMYRCASSLRGFQPQHFGDGTRLSIL.

This clone came up once. An end of the junction does not agree with germline; a read error may underlie this. The V and J genes are TRBV5-8 and TRBJ2-5; TRBD2 might be the D (5 bases). This CDR3 has 14 residues. Germline lookup yields CDR1 SGHTS and CDR2 YDEGEE. The CDR3 DNA reads as TGTGCCAGCAGCCCGGGATGGGTTCGAGAGACCCGGTACTTC. It encodes CASSPGWVRETRYF.

The chain couples TRBV2 to TRBJ1-2; D is uncertain. V lost 5 bases to trimming and J lost 5 bases, with 9 bases between them. Germline V gene sequence: CDR1 SNHLY, CDR2 FYNNEI. This CDR3 has 12 residues. The CDR3 coding sequence is TGTGCCAGCAGTTTTGAGGGATATGGCTACACCTTC. Encoded protein: CASSFEGYGYTF.

The chain is built from TRBV30 and TRBJ2-7; D may be TRBD2 (7 bases). In germline, CDR1 is GTSNPN, CDR2 SVGIG (reference sequence). The length of the CDR3 is 12 residues. The CDR3 region is CAGGGHTYEQYF. CDR3 coding DNA: TGTGCAGGGGGGGGACACACCTACGAGCAGTACTTC.

The DNA of the CDR3 is TGTGCCAGCAGCCTTTCTGACAGATACGAGCAGTACTTC. Amino acid sequence: CASSLSDRYEQYF. The chain couples TRBV7-8 to TRBJ2-7, with D perhaps TRBD1 (5 bases). The length of the CDR3 is 13 residues. The V end was cut by 5 bases, the J end by 4 bases, with 12 bases between. Germline CDR1 reads SGHVS; CDR2 reads FQNEAQ. The whole variable domain, filled in from reference TRBV7-8 and TRBJ2-7, reads GAGVSQSPRYKVAKRGQDVALRCDPISGHVSLFWYQQALGQGPEFLTYFQNEAQLDKSGLPSDRFFAERPEGSVSTLKIQRTQQEDSAVYLCASSLSDRYEQYFGPGTRLTVT.

J is TRBJ1-1 and V is TRBV6-5; 8 bases map to TRBD1. The CDR3 is 14 residues long. Unmatched junction bases numbered 4, after V lost 6 bases and J lost 1 base. The germline V gene encodes CDR1 MNHEY and CDR2 SVGAGI. The CDR3 nucleotides read TGTGCCAGCAGCCGGGACAGGCCGAACACTGAAGCTTTCTTT. Amino acid sequence: CASSRDRPNTEAFF.

The genes are TRBV2 and TRBJ2-1; TRBD2 might be the D (6 bases). The V and J ends lost 9 bases and 2 bases respectively, with 17 bases between them. From germline, CDR1 is SNHLY and CDR2 FYNNEI. The CDR3 runs 15 residues. The CDR3 loop reads CARTQAGGTYNEQFF. In DNA form, the CDR3 reads TGTGCCAGAACCCAGGCGGGCGGGACCTACAATGAGCAGTTCTTC.

As to this clone: This may come from a read error, since a much larger clone is one base off. The rearrangement joins TRBV2 to TRBJ2-3, with 8 bases fitting TRBD2. After removal of 3 bases from V and 0 bases from J, the junction contained 2 bases not matched to a gene. The CDR3 sequence is 15 residues long. The germline V gene encodes CDR1 SNHLY and CDR2 FYNNEI. CDR3 residues: CASSDPSGSTDTQYF. CDR3 nucleotides: TGTGCCAGCAGTGACCCTAGCGGGAGCACAGATACGCAGTATTTT.

The V and J genes are TRBV5-4 and TRBJ2-5, with 9 bases fitting TRBD1. The CDR3 spans 15 residues. Per the germline V gene, CDR1 is SGHNT and CDR2 is YYREEE (reference sequence). The V gene end was trimmed by 1 base and the J gene end by 4 bases; junction bases not matched to a gene: 5. In DNA, the CDR3 is TGTGCCAGCAGCTTGACGGGACAGGGAAGAGAGACCCAGTACTTC. It specifies CASSLTGQGRETQYF.